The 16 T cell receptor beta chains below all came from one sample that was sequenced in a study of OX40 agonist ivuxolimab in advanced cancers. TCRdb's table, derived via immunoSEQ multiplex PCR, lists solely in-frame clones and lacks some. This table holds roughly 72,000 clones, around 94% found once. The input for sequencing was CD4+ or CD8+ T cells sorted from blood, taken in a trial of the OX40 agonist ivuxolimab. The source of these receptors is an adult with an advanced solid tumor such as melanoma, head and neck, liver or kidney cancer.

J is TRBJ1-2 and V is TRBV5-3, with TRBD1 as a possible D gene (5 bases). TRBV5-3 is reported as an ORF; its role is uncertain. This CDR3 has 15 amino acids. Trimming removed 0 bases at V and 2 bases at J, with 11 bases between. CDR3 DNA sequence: TGTGCCAGAAGCTTGGGGTCAGGGAGCAACTATGGCTACACCTTC. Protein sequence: CARSLGSGSNYGYTF.

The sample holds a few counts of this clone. The CDR3 protein is CASSHGTLQETQYF. The DNA for the CDR3 is TGCGCCAGCAGCCATGGGACTTTACAAGAGACCCAGTACTTC. The chain has TRBV4-3 and TRBJ2-5; D is perhaps TRBD2 (6 bases). This CDR3 contains 14 residues. Trimming cost V 3 bases and J 2 bases, with 10 bases left between them. Germline assignment: CDR1 LGHNA and CDR2 YSLEER.

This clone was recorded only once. CDR3 nucleotides: TGTGCCAGCAGCGTGAGCGACAACTCTCTGGTGGGTGGCTACACCTTC. Its translation: CASSVSDNSLVGGYTF. This rearrangement joins TRBV9 to TRBJ1-2; D is ambiguous. V gave up 2 bases and J gave up 7 bases, with 21 bases separating them. Looked up from germline, CDR1 is SGDLS and CDR2 is YYNGEE. This CDR3 spans 16 amino acids.

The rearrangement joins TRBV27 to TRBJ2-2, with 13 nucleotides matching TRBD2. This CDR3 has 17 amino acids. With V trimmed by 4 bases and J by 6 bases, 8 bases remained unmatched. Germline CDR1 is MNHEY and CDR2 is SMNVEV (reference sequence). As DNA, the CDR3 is TGTGCCAGCAGTTCTTGGACTAGCGGGAGCCCTCCCGGGGAGCTGTTTTTT. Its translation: CASSSWTSGSPPGELFF.

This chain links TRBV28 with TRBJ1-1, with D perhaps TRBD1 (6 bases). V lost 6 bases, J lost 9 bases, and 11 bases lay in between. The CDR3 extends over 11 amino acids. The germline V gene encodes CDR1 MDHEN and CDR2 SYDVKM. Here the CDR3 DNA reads TGTGCCAGCAGCCAAGGACAGAAAGCTTTCTTT. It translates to CASSQGQKAFF.

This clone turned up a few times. CDR3 protein: CSVDAVTATDGYTF. CDR3 DNA sequence: TGCAGCGTTGACGCGGTTACGGCCACTGATGGCTACACCTTC. The chain is built from TRBV29-1 and TRBJ1-2; D unresolved. V was cut by 3 bases and J by 6 bases, with 17 bases left in between. CDR1 and CDR2 (germline): SQVTM, ANQGSEA. CDR3 size: 14 residues.

The CDR3 sequence: CASSIASGGADDEQFF. In DNA form, the CDR3 reads TGTGCCAGTAGTATAGCTAGCGGGGGGGCCGACGATGAGCAGTTCTTC. The gene calls are TRBV19 and TRBJ2-1, with 12 bases aligning to TRBD2. The CDR3 length is 16 residues. The J segment lost 8 bases and the V segment lost 1 base, leaving 6 bases of the junction unmatched. Per germline, CDR1 LNHDA and CDR2 SQIVND (reference sequence).

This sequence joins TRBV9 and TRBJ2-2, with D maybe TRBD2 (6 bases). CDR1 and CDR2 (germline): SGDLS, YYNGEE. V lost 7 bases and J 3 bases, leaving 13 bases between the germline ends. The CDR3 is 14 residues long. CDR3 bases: TGTGCCAGCCGCGGGGAGAAGGACACCGGGGAGCTGTTTTTT. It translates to CASRGEKDTGELFF.

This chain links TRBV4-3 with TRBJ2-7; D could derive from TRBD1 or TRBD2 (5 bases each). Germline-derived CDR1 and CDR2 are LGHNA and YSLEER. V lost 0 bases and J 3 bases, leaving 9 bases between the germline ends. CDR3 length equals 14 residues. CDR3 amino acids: CASSQDGAVYEQYF. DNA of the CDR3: TGCGCCAGCAGCCAAGACGGGGCGGTCTACGAGCAGTACTTC.

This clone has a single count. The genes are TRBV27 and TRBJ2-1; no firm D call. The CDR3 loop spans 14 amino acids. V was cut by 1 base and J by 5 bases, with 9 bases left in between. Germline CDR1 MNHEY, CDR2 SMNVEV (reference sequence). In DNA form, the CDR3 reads TGTGCCAGCAGTTTATTCTGGTTCAACAATGAGCAGTTCTTC. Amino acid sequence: CASSLFWFNNEQFF.

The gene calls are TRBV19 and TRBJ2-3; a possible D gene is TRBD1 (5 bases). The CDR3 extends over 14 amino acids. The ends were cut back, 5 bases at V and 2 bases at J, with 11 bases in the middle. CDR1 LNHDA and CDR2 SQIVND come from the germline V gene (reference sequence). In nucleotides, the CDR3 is TGTGCCAGTAGTCTTCAGGGAATCACAGATACGCAGTATTTT. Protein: CASSLQGITDTQYF.

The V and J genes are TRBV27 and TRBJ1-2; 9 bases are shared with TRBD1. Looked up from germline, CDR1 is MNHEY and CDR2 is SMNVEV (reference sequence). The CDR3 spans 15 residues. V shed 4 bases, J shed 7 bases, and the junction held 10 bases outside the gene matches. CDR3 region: CASSSRQGGIGGYTF. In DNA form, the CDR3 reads TGTGCCAGCAGTTCCAGACAGGGGGGGATTGGTGGCTACACCTTC.

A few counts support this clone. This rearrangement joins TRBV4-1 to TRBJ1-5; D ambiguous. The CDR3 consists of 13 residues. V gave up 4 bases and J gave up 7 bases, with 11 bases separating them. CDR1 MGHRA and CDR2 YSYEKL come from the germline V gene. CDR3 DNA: TGCGCCAGCAGCCTCGAGGAATACCAGCCCCAGCATTTT. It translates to CASSLEEYQPQHF.

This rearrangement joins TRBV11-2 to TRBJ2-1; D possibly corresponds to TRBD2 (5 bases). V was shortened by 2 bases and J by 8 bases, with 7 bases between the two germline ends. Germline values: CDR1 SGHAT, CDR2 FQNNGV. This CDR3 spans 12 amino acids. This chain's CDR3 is CASSLRRDEQFF. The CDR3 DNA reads TGTGCCAGCAGCTTACGGCGGGATGAGCAGTTCTTC.

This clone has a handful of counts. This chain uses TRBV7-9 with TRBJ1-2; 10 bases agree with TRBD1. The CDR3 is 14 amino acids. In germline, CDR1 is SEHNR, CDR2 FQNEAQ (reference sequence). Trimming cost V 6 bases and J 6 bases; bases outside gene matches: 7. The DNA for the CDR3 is TGTGCCAGCAGGATAGTGACAGGGGGCGATGGCTACACCTTC. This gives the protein CASRIVTGGDGYTF.

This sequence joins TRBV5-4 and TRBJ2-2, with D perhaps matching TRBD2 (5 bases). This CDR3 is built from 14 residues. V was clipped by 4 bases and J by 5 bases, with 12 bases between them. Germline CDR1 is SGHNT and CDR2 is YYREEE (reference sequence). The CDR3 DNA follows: TGTGCCAGCAGCCCCCCGGAGGTAACCGGGGAGCTGTTTTTT. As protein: CASSPPEVTGELFF. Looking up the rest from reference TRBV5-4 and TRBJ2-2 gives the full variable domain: ETGVTQSPTHLIKTRGQQVTLRCSSQSGHNTVSWYQQALGQGPQFIFQYYREEENGRGNFPPRFSGLQFPNYSSELNVNALELDDSALYLCASSPPEVTGELFFGEGSRLTVL.